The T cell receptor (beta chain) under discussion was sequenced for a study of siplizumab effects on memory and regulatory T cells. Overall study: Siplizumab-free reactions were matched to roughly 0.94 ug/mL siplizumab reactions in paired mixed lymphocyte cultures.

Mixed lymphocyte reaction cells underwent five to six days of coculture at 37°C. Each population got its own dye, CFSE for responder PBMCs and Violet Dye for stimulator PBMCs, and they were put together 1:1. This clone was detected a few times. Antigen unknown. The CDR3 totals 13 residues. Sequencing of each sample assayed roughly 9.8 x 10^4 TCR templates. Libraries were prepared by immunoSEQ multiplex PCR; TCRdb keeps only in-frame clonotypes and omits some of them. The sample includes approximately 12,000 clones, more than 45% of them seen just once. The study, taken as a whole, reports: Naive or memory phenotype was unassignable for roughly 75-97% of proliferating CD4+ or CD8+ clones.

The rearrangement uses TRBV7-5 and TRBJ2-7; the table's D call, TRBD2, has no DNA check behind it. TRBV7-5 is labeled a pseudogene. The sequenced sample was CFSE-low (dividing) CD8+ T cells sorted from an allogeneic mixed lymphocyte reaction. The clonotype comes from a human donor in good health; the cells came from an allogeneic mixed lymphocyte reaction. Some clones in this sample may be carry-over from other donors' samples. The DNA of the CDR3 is TGTGCCAGCAGTCCAGAGGACTCCTACGAGCAGTACTTC. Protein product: CASSPEDSYEQYF.